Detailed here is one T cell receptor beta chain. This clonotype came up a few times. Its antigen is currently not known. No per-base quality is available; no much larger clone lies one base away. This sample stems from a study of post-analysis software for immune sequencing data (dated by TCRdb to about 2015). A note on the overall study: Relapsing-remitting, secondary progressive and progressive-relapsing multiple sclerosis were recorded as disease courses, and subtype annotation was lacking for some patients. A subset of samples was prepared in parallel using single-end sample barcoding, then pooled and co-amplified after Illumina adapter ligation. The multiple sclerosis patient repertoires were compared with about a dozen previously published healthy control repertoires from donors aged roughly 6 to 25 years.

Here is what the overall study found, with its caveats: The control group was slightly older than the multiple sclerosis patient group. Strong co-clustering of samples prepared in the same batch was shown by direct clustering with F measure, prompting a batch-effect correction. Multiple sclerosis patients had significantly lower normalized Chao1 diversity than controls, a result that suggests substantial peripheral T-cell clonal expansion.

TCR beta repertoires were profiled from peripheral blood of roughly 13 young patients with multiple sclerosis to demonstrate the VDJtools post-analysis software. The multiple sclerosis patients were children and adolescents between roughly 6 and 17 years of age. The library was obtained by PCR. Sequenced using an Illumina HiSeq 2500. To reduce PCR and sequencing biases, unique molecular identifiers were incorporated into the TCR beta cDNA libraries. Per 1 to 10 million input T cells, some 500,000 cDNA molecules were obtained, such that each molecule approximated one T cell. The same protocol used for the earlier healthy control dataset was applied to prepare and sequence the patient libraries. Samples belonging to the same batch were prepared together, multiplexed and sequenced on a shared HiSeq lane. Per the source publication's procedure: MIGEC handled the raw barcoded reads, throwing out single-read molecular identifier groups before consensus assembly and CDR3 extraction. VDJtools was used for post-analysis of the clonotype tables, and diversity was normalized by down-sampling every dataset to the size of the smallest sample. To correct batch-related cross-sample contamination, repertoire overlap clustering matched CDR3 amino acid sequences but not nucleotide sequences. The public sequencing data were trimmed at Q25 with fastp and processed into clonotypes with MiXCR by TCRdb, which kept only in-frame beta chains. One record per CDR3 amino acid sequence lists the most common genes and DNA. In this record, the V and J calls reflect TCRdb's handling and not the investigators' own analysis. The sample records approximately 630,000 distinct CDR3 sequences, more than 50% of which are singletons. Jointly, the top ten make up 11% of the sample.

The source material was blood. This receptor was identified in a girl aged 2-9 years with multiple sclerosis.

The CDR3 reads CSARYTGIYEQYF. The DNA sequence reads TGCAGTGCTAGGTACACAGGGATCTACGAGCAGTACTTC. Recombination linked TRBV20-1 to TRBJ2-7; the D gene is perhaps TRBD1, on 6 matching bases. A distance of 12 bases separates the germline ends of V and J, which lose 3 bases and 3 bases respectively. Inclusive of the bounding cysteine and phenylalanine, the CDR3 is 13 residues long. Only CDR3 DNA is held: 39 bases, read in frame from base 1. Reading the germline V gene (reference sequence) gives CDR1 DFQATT and CDR2 SNEGSKA.